A selection of T cell receptor beta chains follows, all from one sample in a study of T cell responses to AZD1222 COVID-19 vaccine. Profiled with immunoSEQ multiplex PCR; TCRdb holds only in-frame clones, not every one. The sample consists of some 130,000 clones, 86% of them appearing once. The input for sequencing was peripheral blood, taken on day 0 of AZD1222 vaccination. These receptors originate from an adult in good health. Each CDR3 is given with its conserved first and last residue. Fields, in order: D gene, V gene, J gene, CDR3 length, clone size, CDR3 protein, CDR3 DNA. A D gene is named only where the DNA matches it firmly. Expanded clones are given a class, and other clones once, few, many or no size at all.

D gene: NA; V gene: TRBV19; J gene: TRBJ1-1; CDR3 length: 15; clone size: NA; CDR3 protein: CASRRDTVLNTEAFF; CDR3 DNA: TGTGCCAGTCGCCGGGACACCGTCCTGAACACTGAAGCTTTCTTT
D gene: TRBD1; V gene: TRBV6-5; J gene: TRBJ1-1; CDR3 length: 13; clone size: NA; CDR3 protein: CASRDRVGTEAFF; CDR3 DNA: TGTGCCAGCAGGGACAGGGTAGGCACTGAAGCTTTCTTT
D gene: NA; V gene: TRBV6-5; J gene: TRBJ1-2; CDR3 length: 12; clone size: NA; CDR3 protein: CASKNSKGGYTF; CDR3 DNA: TGTGCCAGCAAGAACAGCAAGGGTGGCTACACCTTC
D gene: NA; V gene: TRBV5-6; J gene: TRBJ1-2; CDR3 length: 12; clone size: NA; CDR3 protein: CASSLEGYGYTF; CDR3 DNA: TGTGCCAGCAGCTTGGAGGGATATGGCTACACCTTC
D gene: NA; V gene: TRBV28; J gene: TRBJ1-5; CDR3 length: 14; clone size: NA; CDR3 protein: CASRVGNSNQPQHF; CDR3 DNA: TGTGCCAGCAGGGTCGGAAATAGCAATCAGCCCCAGCATTTT
D gene: TRBD1; V gene: TRBV7-7; J gene: TRBJ2-7; CDR3 length: 15; clone size: NA; CDR3 protein: CASSQGQGLTYEQYF; CDR3 DNA: TGTGCTAGCAGCCAAGGACAGGGCCTAACCTACGAGCAGTACTTC
D gene: NA; V gene: TRBV10-3; J gene: TRBJ1-4; CDR3 length: 13; clone size: once; CDR3 protein: CAIRGGGSEKLFF; CDR3 DNA: TGTGCCATCCGCGGGGGGGGGAGTGAAAAACTGTTTTTT
D gene: TRBD2; V gene: TRBV3-1/TRBV3-2; J gene: TRBJ2-3; CDR3 length: 15; clone size: once; CDR3 protein: CASSLRTISGDTQYF; CDR3 DNA: TGTGCCAGCAGCCTCAGGACCATTAGCGGGGATACGCAGTATTTT
D gene: NA; V gene: TRBV18; J gene: TRBJ1-1; CDR3 length: 13; clone size: NA; CDR3 protein: CASSPDVNTEAFF; CDR3 DNA: TGTGCCAGCTCACCAGACGTGAACACTGAAGCTTTCTTT
D gene: NA; V gene: TRBV7-2; J gene: TRBJ2-7; CDR3 length: 14; clone size: NA; CDR3 protein: CASSPTRVNYEQYF; CDR3 DNA: TGTGCCAGCAGCCCAACGAGAGTCAACTACGAGCAGTACTTC
D gene: NA; V gene: TRBV5-1; J gene: TRBJ2-7; CDR3 length: 14; clone size: NA; CDR3 protein: CASSLSPGNYEQYF; CDR3 DNA: TGCGCCAGCAGCCTTTCTCCAGGGAACTACGAGCAGTACTTC
D gene: NA; V gene: TRBV5-1; J gene: TRBJ1-2; CDR3 length: 13; clone size: once; CDR3 protein: CASSEQGGYGYTF; CDR3 DNA: TGCGCCAGCAGCGAACAGGGAGGCTATGGCTACACCTTC
D gene: NA; V gene: TRBV7-9; J gene: TRBJ2-1; CDR3 length: 13; clone size: NA; CDR3 protein: CASSLARGYEQFF; CDR3 DNA: TGTGCCAGCAGCTTAGCTCGGGGCTATGAGCAGTTCTTC
D gene: TRBD1; V gene: TRBV6-5; J gene: TRBJ1-2; CDR3 length: 13; clone size: NA; CDR3 protein: CASSRQGVIGYTF; CDR3 DNA: TGTGCCAGCAGTCGACAGGGGGTGATTGGCTACACCTTC
D gene: NA; V gene: TRBV19; J gene: TRBJ1-4; CDR3 length: 13; clone size: NA; CDR3 protein: CASSIRSREKLFF; CDR3 DNA: TGTGCCAGTAGTATCAGGAGCAGGGAAAAACTGTTTTTT
D gene: NA; V gene: TRBV20-1; J gene: TRBJ1-4; CDR3 length: 13; clone size: once; CDR3 protein: CSASGQRNEKLFF; CDR3 DNA: TGCAGTGCTAGTGGGCAGAGAAATGAAAAACTGTTTTTT
D gene: TRBD2; V gene: TRBV28; J gene: TRBJ2-2; CDR3 length: 15; clone size: NA; CDR3 protein: CASSSLAGAKGELFF; CDR3 DNA: TGTGCCAGCAGTTCCTTAGCGGGGGCCAAAGGGGAGCTGTTTTTT
D gene: NA; V gene: TRBV21-1; J gene: TRBJ1-2; CDR3 length: 15; clone size: NA; CDR3 protein: CASSSRSTIRNGYTF; CDR3 DNA: TGTGCCAGCAGCTCCAGGAGCACAATAAGAAATGGCTACACCTTC
D gene: NA; V gene: TRBV7-4; J gene: TRBJ2-1; CDR3 length: 19; clone size: NA; CDR3 protein: CASSLSRDTFLCSYNEQFF; CDR3 DNA: TGTGCCAGCAGCTTATCCCGGGACACCTTCCTATGCTCCTACAATGAGCAGTTCTTC
D gene: NA; V gene: TRBV6-4; J gene: TRBJ2-7; CDR3 length: 13; clone size: NA; CDR3 protein: CASSDGQIDEQYF; CDR3 DNA: TGTGCCAGCAGTGACGGGCAGATCGACGAGCAGTACTTC
D gene: NA; V gene: TRBV6-5; J gene: TRBJ1-2; CDR3 length: 14; clone size: NA; CDR3 protein: CASSRGRVNYGYTF; CDR3 DNA: TGTGCCAGCAGCCGCGGGCGTGTTAACTATGGCTACACCTTC
D gene: NA; V gene: TRBV29-1; J gene: TRBJ1-2; CDR3 length: 11; clone size: NA; CDR3 protein: CSVTRFDGYTF; CDR3 DNA: TGCAGCGTGACGAGGTTCGATGGCTACACCTTC
D gene: TRBD1; V gene: TRBV10-3; J gene: TRBJ2-7; CDR3 length: 12; clone size: NA; CDR3 protein: CATGTGNYEQYF; CDR3 DNA: TGTGCCACCGGGACAGGGAACTACGAGCAGTACTTC
D gene: NA; V gene: TRBV7-2; J gene: TRBJ1-3; CDR3 length: 16; clone size: NA; CDR3 protein: CASSLVPPLSGNTIYF; CDR3 DNA: TGTGCCAGCAGCTTAGTCCCTCCTCTCTCTGGAAACACCATATATTTT
D gene: TRBD2; V gene: TRBV6-1; J gene: TRBJ2-3; CDR3 length: 20; clone size: NA; CDR3 protein: CASSDGGGGLAGMKTDTQYF; CDR3 DNA: TGTGCCAGCAGTGACGGGGGTGGAGGACTAGCGGGTATGAAGACAGATACGCAGTATTTT
D gene: TRBD1; V gene: TRBV27; J gene: TRBJ1-6; CDR3 length: 18; clone size: NA; CDR3 protein: CASSYWDRGLSYNSPLHF; CDR3 DNA: TGTGCCAGCAGTTACTGGGACAGGGGACTCTCCTATAATTCACCCCTCCACTTT
D gene: TRBD1; V gene: TRBV25-1; J gene: TRBJ1-2; CDR3 length: 13; clone size: NA; CDR3 protein: CASRTGGDKRYTF; CDR3 DNA: TGTGCCAGCCGGACAGGGGGCGATAAGCGCTACACCTTC
D gene: NA; V gene: TRBV13; J gene: TRBJ1-1; CDR3 length: 15; clone size: NA; CDR3 protein: CASSPSRGVNTEAFF; CDR3 DNA: TGTGCCAGCAGCCCCTCTCGGGGGGTGAACACTGAAGCTTTCTTT
D gene: TRBD1; V gene: TRBV11-2; J gene: TRBJ1-2; CDR3 length: 15; clone size: NA; CDR3 protein: CASSLDGTVLYGYTF; CDR3 DNA: TGTGCCAGCAGCTTAGATGGGACAGTGCTCTATGGCTACACCTTC
D gene: NA; V gene: TRBV7-9; J gene: TRBJ1-2; CDR3 length: 14; clone size: NA; CDR3 protein: CASSPLIRNYGYTF; CDR3 DNA: TGTGCCAGCAGCCCTCTTATTCGGAACTATGGCTACACCTTC
D gene: NA; V gene: TRBV5-1; J gene: TRBJ1-5; CDR3 length: 15; clone size: once; CDR3 protein: CASSLGTDSNQPQHF; CDR3 DNA: TGCGCCAGCAGCTTGGGGACAGATAGCAATCAGCCCCAGCATTTT
D gene: TRBD2; V gene: TRBV6-6; J gene: TRBJ2-2; CDR3 length: 16; clone size: NA; CDR3 protein: CATQSSGGARTGELFF; CDR3 DNA: TGTGCCACCCAGTCTAGCGGGGGGGCGAGAACCGGGGAGCTGTTTTTT
D gene: TRBD1; V gene: TRBV19; J gene: TRBJ2-3; CDR3 length: 16; clone size: NA; CDR3 protein: CASARDRGGNTDTQYF; CDR3 DNA: TGTGCCAGTGCGCGGGACAGGGGAGGCAACACAGATACGCAGTATTTT
D gene: NA; V gene: TRBV28; J gene: TRBJ1-5; CDR3 length: 14; clone size: NA; CDR3 protein: CASATIVSFQPQHF; CDR3 DNA: TGTGCCAGCGCTACTATAGTCTCGTTCCAGCCCCAGCATTTT
D gene: TRBD1; V gene: TRBV27; J gene: TRBJ1-2; CDR3 length: 20; clone size: once; CDR3 protein: CASSFSDNRDRGRNADGYTF; CDR3 DNA: TGTGCCAGCAGTTTTTCCGATAATCGGGACAGGGGGCGTAACGCGGATGGCTACACCTTC
D gene: NA; V gene: TRBV28; J gene: TRBJ1-4; CDR3 length: 13; clone size: NA; CDR3 protein: CATAGVPNEKLFF; CDR3 DNA: TGTGCCACCGCAGGTGTGCCTAATGAAAAACTGTTTTTT
D gene: TRBD2; V gene: TRBV29-1; J gene: TRBJ2-1; CDR3 length: 16; clone size: few; CDR3 protein: CSVQGSFGGGYNEQFF; CDR3 DNA: TGCAGCGTTCAGGGTAGCTTTGGCGGGGGGTACAATGAGCAGTTCTTC
D gene: NA; V gene: TRBV6-5; J gene: TRBJ2-6; CDR3 length: 15; clone size: few; CDR3 protein: CASSFSGTGANVLTF; CDR3 DNA: TGTGCCAGCAGTTTTTCAGGGACGGGGGCCAACGTCCTGACTTTC
D gene: NA; V gene: TRBV7-2; J gene: TRBJ1-2; CDR3 length: 16; clone size: few; CDR3 protein: CASSLGARGVEGGYTF; CDR3 DNA: TGTGCCAGCAGCTTGGGAGCCCGGGGAGTGGAAGGGGGCTACACCTTC
D gene: TRBD1; V gene: TRBV28; J gene: TRBJ1-1; CDR3 length: 14; clone size: few; CDR3 protein: CASSLSGGSTEAFF; CDR3 DNA: TGTGCCAGCAGTTTATCAGGGGGGAGCACTGAAGCTTTCTTT
D gene: TRBD2; V gene: TRBV7-2; J gene: TRBJ2-5; CDR3 length: 15; clone size: NA; CDR3 protein: CASSRTSGGLETQYF; CDR3 DNA: TGTGCCAGCAGTCGGACTAGCGGGGGGTTAGAGACCCAGTACTTC
D gene: TRBD1; V gene: TRBV28; J gene: TRBJ1-6; CDR3 length: 15; clone size: NA; CDR3 protein: CASSGQGVGDSPLHF; CDR3 DNA: TGTGCCAGCAGTGGGCAGGGGGTAGGAGATTCACCCCTCCACTTT
D gene: NA; V gene: TRBV6-1; J gene: TRBJ1-2; CDR3 length: 15; clone size: NA; CDR3 protein: CASSEVTRGEYGYTF; CDR3 DNA: TGTGCCAGCAGTGAAGTTACAAGGGGCGAATATGGCTACACCTTC
D gene: NA; V gene: TRBV10-1; J gene: TRBJ1-4; CDR3 length: 14; clone size: NA; CDR3 protein: CASRGRSTNEKLFF; CDR3 DNA: TGCGCCAGCAGAGGACGTTCAACTAATGAAAAACTGTTTTTT
D gene: TRBD2; V gene: TRBV9; J gene: TRBJ2-1; CDR3 length: 17; clone size: NA; CDR3 protein: CASSAAGSLGVYNEQFF; CDR3 DNA: TGTGCCAGCAGCGCAGCGGGGAGCCTTGGAGTCTACAATGAGCAGTTCTTC
D gene: NA; V gene: TRBV28; J gene: TRBJ1-2; CDR3 length: 15; clone size: NA; CDR3 protein: CASSPLMTPNYGYTF; CDR3 DNA: TGTGCCAGCAGTCCCCTTATGACACCGAACTATGGCTACACCTTC
D gene: NA; V gene: TRBV15; J gene: TRBJ1-3; CDR3 length: 13; clone size: NA; CDR3 protein: CATSRLGENTIYF; CDR3 DNA: TGTGCCACCAGCAGATTAGGGGAAAACACCATATATTTT
D gene: TRBD1; V gene: TRBV28; J gene: TRBJ1-2; CDR3 length: 13; clone size: NA; CDR3 protein: CASSRQGNYGYTF; CDR3 DNA: TGTGCCAGCAGTCGACAGGGGAACTATGGCTACACCTTC
D gene: NA; V gene: TRBV3-1/TRBV3-2; J gene: TRBJ1-3; CDR3 length: 15; clone size: NA; CDR3 protein: CASSPAGGRMDTIYF; CDR3 DNA: TGTGCCAGCAGCCCCGCGGGGGGGAGAATGGACACCATATATTTT
D gene: NA; V gene: TRBV6-4; J gene: TRBJ2-2; CDR3 length: 14; clone size: NA; CDR3 protein: CASSGQANTGELFF; CDR3 DNA: TGTGCCAGCAGTGGACAGGCGAACACCGGGGAGCTGTTTTTT
D gene: NA; V gene: TRBV6-5; J gene: TRBJ1-2; CDR3 length: 15; clone size: NA; CDR3 protein: CASSYSGPTLYGYTF; CDR3 DNA: TGTGCCAGCAGTTACTCGGGGCCCACGCTCTATGGCTACACCTTC
D gene: NA; V gene: TRBV27; J gene: TRBJ1-5; CDR3 length: 17; clone size: NA; CDR3 protein: CASSLRDPQASNQPQHF; CDR3 DNA: TGTGCCAGCAGTCTAAGGGACCCCCAGGCCAGCAATCAGCCCCAGCATTTT
D gene: NA; V gene: TRBV15; J gene: TRBJ1-1; CDR3 length: 16; clone size: NA; CDR3 protein: CATSVGDQGPRTEAFF; CDR3 DNA: TGTGCCACCAGTGTGGGGGACCAGGGGCCGAGGACTGAAGCTTTCTTT
D gene: NA; V gene: TRBV7-3; J gene: TRBJ1-1; CDR3 length: 13; clone size: NA; CDR3 protein: CASSLQKDTEAFF; CDR3 DNA: TGTGCCAGCAGCTTACAGAAGGACACTGAAGCTTTCTTT